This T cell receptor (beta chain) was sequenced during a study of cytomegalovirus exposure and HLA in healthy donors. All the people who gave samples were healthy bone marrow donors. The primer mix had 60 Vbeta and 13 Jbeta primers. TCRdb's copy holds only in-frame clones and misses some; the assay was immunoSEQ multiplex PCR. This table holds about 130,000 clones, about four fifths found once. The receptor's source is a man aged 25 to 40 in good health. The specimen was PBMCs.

CDR3 coding DNA: TGTGCCAGCAGCTCCCGCCCCTCTAAACAGTTCTTC. Translating gives CASSSRPSKQFF. The chain has TRBV7-2 and TRBJ2-1, with D uncertain. V was pared by 4 bases and J by 13 bases, with 14 bases between. CDR3 length: 12 amino acids. The germline V gene encodes CDR1 SGHTA and CDR2 FQGNSA.